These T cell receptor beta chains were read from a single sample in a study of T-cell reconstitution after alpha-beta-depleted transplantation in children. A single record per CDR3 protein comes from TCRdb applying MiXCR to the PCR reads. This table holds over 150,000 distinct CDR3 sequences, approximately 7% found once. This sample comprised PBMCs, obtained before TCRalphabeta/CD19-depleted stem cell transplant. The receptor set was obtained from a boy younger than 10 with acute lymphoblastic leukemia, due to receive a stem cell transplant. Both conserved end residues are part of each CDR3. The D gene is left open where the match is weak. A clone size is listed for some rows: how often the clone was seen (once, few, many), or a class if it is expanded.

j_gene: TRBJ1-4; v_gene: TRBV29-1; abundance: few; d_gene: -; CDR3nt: TGCAGCGTTGTAGGGCGGGGTGCCGGGGGGGAAGGAAAACTGTTTTTT; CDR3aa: CSVVGRGAGGEGKLFF
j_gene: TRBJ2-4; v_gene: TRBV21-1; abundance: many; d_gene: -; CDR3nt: TGTGCCAGCAGGAACCCCATCCTAGCCAAAAACATTCAGTACTTC; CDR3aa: CASRNPILAKNIQYF
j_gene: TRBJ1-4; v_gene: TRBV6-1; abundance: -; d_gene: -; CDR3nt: TGTGCCAGCAGTGGAGAGGGTACCTTTCAGGGAGATGAAAAACTGTTTTTT; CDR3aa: CASSGEGTFQGDEKLFF
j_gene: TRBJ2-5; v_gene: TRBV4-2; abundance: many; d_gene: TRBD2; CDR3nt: TGTGCCAGCAGCCAAGGAGACCTAGCGGGAGGCCCGAGCCAGGAGACCCAGTACTTC; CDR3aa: CASSQGDLAGGPSQETQYF
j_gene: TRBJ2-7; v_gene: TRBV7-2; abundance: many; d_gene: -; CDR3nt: TGTGCCAGCAGCATAGGGGGGGGCCTGCTTGTCGAGCAGTACTTC; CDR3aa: CASSIGGGLLVEQYF
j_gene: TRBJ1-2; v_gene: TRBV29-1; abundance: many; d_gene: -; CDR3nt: TGCAGCGTTGATCCAGGGTCGGTAAACTATGGCTACACCTTC; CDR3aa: CSVDPGSVNYGYTF
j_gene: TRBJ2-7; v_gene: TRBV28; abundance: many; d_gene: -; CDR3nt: TGTGCCAGCAGCCACAACGAGCAGTACTTC; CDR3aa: CASSHNEQYF
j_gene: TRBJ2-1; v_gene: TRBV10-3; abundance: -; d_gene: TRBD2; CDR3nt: TGTGCCATCAGCGAGCGGGGGGGCCTTTACAATGAGCAGTTCTTC; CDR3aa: CAISERGGLYNEQFF
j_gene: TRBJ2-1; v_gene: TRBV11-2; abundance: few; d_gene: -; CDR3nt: TGTGCCAGCAGCTTAACTAGCTGGGGTAAAGAGTTCTTC; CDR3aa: CASSLTSWGKEFF
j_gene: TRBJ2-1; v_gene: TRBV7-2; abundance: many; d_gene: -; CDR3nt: TGTGCCAGCAGCCAATTTCAGTCCTACAATGAGCAGTTCTTC; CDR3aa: CASSQFQSYNEQFF
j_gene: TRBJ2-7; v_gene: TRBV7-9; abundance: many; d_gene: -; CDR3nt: TGTGCCAGCAGCTTACAGGTGCTCCAGGGCAGCTCCTACGAGCAGTACTTC; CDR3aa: CASSLQVLQGSSYEQYF
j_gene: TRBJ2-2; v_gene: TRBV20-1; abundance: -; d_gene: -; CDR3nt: TGCAGTGTTAAGGGCCGGGGCACCGGGGAGCTGTTTTTT; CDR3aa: CSVKGRGTGELFF
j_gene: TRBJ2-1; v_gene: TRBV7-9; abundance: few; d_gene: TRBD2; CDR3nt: TGTGCCAGCAGCCATGCGGGGGGCGATGAGCAGTTCTTC; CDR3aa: CASSHAGGDEQFF
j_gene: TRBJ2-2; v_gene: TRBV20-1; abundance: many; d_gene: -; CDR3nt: TGCAGTGCTAGAGATGCCGGACTGAACACCGGGGAGCTGTTTTTT; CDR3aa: CSARDAGLNTGELFF
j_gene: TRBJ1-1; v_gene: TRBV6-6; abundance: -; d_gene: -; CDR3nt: TGTGCCAGCAGTTACGGAGACACTGAAGCTTTCTTT; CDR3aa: CASSYGDTEAFF
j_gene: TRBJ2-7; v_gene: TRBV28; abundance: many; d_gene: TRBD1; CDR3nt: TGTGCCAGCAGTTTGAGGGACAGGGCAAAAGAGTACTTC; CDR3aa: CASSLRDRAKEYF
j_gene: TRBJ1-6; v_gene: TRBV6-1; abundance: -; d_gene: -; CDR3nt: TGTGCCAGCCTTGGACAGCCCTATAATTCACCCCTCCACTTT; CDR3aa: CASLGQPYNSPLHF
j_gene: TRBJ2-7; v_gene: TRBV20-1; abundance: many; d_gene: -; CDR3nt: TGCAGTGCTAGAGAACTGAGACAAGCCCCTTACGAGCAGTACTTC; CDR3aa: CSARELRQAPYEQYF
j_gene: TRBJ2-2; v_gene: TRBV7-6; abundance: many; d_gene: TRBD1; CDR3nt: TGTGCCAGCAGCTACCGACAGGGAGAGAACACCGGGGAGCTGTTTTTT; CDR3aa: CASSYRQGENTGELFF
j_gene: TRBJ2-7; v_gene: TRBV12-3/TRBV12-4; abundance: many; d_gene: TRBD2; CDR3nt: TGTGCCAGCAGTTTCGGGGGGGCCTCCTACGAGCAGTACTTC; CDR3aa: CASSFGGASYEQYF
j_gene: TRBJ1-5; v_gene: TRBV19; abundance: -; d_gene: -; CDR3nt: TGTGCCGGAGGTCAGCCCCAGCATTTT; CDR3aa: CAGGQPQHF
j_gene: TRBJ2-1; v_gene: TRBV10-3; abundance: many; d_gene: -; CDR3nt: TGTGCCATCATTTCTCAGGGGAATGAGCAGTTCTTC; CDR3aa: CAIISQGNEQFF
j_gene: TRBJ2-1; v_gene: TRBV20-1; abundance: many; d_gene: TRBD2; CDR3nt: TGCAGTGCTCGGGGCGGGGGGTATAAGGATGAGCAGTTCTTC; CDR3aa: CSARGGGYKDEQFF
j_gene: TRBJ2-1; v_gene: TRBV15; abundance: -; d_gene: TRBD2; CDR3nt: TGTGCCACCAGCAGAGTCCGCCTAGCGGGAAGTGTTGAGCAGTTCTTC; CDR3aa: CATSRVRLAGSVEQFF
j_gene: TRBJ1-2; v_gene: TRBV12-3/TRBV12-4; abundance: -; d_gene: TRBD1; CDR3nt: TGTGCCAGCAGCAGGGGACAGAGCTATGGCTACACCTTC; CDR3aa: CASSRGQSYGYTF
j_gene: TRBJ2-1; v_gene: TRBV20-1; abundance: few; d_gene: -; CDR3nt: TGCAGTGACCTAGGCCGGGACGAGCCAAATTTCATTGAGCAGTTCTTC; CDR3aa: CSDLGRDEPNFIEQFF
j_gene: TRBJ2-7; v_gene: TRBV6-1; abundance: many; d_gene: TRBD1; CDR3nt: TGTGCCAGCAGTGGGGGACAGGGGCTAAACTTC; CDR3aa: CASSGGQGLNF
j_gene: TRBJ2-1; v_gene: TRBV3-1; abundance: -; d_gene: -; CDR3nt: TGTGCCAGCAGCTTCAGGGGGGACAGACCCTCCTACAATGAGCAGTTCTTC; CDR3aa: CASSFRGDRPSYNEQFF
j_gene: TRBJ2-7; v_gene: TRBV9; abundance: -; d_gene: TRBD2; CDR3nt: TGTGCCAGCAGCGTATCTGCGGGAGGGGGGTCCTACGAGCAGTACTTC; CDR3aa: CASSVSAGGGSYEQYF
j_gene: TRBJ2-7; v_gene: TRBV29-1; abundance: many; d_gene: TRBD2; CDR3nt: TGCAGCGTTGAAGGGCTAGCGGGAGAGAGTTGGCAGTACTTC; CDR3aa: CSVEGLAGESWQYF
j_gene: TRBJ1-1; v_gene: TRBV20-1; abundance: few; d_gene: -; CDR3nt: TGCAGTGCCAGGACGGGAATGAACACTGAAGCTTTCTTT; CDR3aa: CSARTGMNTEAFF
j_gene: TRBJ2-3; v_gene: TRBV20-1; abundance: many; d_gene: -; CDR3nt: TGCAGTGCTAACAAGGGACCCTCCACAGATACGCAGTATTTT; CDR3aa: CSANKGPSTDTQYF
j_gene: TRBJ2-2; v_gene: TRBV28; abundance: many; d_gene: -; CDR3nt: TGTGCCAGCACCCTACGGAGCACCGGGGAGCTGTTTTTT; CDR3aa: CASTLRSTGELFF
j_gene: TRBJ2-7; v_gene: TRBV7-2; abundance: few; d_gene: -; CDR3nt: TGTGCCAGCAGCTTAGGTACAGGTGAGAACTACGAGCAGTACTTC; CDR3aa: CASSLGTGENYEQYF
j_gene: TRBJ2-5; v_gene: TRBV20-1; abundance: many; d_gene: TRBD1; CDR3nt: TGCAGTGGAGGGACAGGGGACCTTCAAGAGACCCAGTACTTC; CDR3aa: CSGGTGDLQETQYF
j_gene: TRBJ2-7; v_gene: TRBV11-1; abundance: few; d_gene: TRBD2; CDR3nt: TGTGCCAGCAGCCTGACTAGCGGGAGGGCCGATCGGAGTGGAGAGCAGTACTTC; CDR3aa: CASSLTSGRADRSGEQYF
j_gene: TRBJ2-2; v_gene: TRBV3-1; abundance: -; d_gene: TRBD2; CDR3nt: TGTGCCAGCAGCCAAGGTCCCATCGTCGGTAGCGGGGGAGCGAACACCGGGGAGCTGTTTTTT; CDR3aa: CASSQGPIVGSGGANTGELFF
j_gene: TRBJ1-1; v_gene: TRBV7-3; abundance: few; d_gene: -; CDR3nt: TGTGCCAGCAGCTTATCCAGCATGAACACTGAAGCTTTCTTT; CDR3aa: CASSLSSMNTEAFF
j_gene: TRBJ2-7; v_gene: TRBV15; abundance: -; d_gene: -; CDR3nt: TGTGCCACCAGCAGATCGATCCTAGTCCGGCAGTACTTC; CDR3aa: CATSRSILVRQYF
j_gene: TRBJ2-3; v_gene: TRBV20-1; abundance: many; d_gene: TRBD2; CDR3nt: TGCAGTGCTAGAGATCCCGCTAGCGGGGGCCACGTTAGCACAGATACGCAGTATTTT; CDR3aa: CSARDPASGGHVSTDTQYF
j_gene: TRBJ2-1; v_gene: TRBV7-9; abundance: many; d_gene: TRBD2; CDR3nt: TGTGCCAGCAGCTGGGAGACTAGCAGAGTAGTCAATGAGCAGTTCTTC; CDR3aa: CASSWETSRVVNEQFF
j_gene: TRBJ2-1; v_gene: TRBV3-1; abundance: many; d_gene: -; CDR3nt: TGTGCCAGCAGCCAGAACCCCTTCTCCTTAACCTACAATGAGCAGTTCTTC; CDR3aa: CASSQNPFSLTYNEQFF
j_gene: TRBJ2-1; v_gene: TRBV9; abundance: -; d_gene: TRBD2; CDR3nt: TGTGCCAGCAGCCCATCTAGCGGGAGAGTGAATGAGCAGTTCTTC; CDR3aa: CASSPSSGRVNEQFF
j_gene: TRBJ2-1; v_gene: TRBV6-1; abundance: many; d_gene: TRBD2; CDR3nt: TGTGCCAGCAGCTTCTATTCAGCGGGAGTATCCTACAATGAGCAGTTCTTC; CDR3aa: CASSFYSAGVSYNEQFF
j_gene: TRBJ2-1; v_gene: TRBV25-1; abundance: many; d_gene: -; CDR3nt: TGTGCCAGCAGTGACCCCGCGGGCCTGAGCTCCTACAATGAGCAGTTCTTC; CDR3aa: CASSDPAGLSSYNEQFF
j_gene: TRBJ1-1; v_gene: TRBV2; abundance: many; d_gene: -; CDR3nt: TGTGCCAGCAGTGAACAGGGCCTGAACACTGAAGCTTTCTTT; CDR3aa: CASSEQGLNTEAFF
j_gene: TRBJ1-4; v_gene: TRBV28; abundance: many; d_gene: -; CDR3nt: TGTGCCAGCGGGATGGGGAATGAAAAACTGTTTTTT; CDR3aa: CASGMGNEKLFF
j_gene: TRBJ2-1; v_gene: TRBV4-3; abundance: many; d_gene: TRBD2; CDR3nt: TGCGCCAGCAGCCAAGATGTGGCGGGGGGGTACAATGAGCAGTTCTTC; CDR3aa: CASSQDVAGGYNEQFF
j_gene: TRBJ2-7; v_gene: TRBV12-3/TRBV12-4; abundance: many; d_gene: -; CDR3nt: TGTGCCAGCAGTTTCCAGCTCTCCTACGAGCAGTACTTC; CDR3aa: CASSFQLSYEQYF
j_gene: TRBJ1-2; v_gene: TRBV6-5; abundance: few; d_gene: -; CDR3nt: TGTGCCAGCAGTTACGGGGTACCCCGGAGTGGCTACACCTTC; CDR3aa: CASSYGVPRSGYTF
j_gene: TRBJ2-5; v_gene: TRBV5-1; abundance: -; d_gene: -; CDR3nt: TGCGCCAGCAGCTTCGGGGTACCACAAGAGACCCAGTACTTC; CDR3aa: CASSFGVPQETQYF
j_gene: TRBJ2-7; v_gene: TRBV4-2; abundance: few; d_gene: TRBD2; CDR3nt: TGTGCCAGCAGCCACCCGCCGGCTTTGACTACCGCCGGACTAGCGGGGGCAACCTACGAGCAGTACTTC; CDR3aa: CASSHPPALTTAGLAGATYEQYF